These 15 T cell receptor beta chains share one sample of origin, sequenced in a study of cytomegalovirus exposure and HLA in healthy donors. Both 60 Vbeta primers and 13 Jbeta primers went into the PCR. Sequenced by immunoSEQ multiplex PCR; TCRdb stores in-frame clones only, minus some. Here the sample spans approximately 150,000 clones, around 78% being singletons. Sequenced: PBMCs. The receptors were sampled from a woman in her late teens or twenties in good health and CMV-seropositive.

J is TRBJ2-5 and V is TRBV7-9; 7 bases are a match to TRBD2. CDR1 and CDR2 (germline): SEHNR, FQNEAQ (reference sequence). Trimming took 1 base from V and 0 from J; bases not matched to a gene: 5. The CDR3 spans 16 residues. CDR3 nucleotides: TGTGCCAGCAGCTTAGTGGCGGGGGTGTACCAAGAGACCCAGTACTTC. Translated, it gives CASSLVAGVYQETQYF.

V is TRBV2 and J is TRBJ1-5; D is possibly TRBD1 (6 bases). From germline, CDR1 is SNHLY and CDR2 FYNNEI. V was trimmed by 8 bases and J by 1 base, leaving 15 bases between them. The CDR3 runs to 15 residues. CDR3 DNA sequence: TGTGCCAGCGGTGGAAAGACAGGAAGCAATCAGCCCCAGCATTTT. This encodes CASGGKTGSNQPQHF.

V usage is TRBV5-6 and J usage is TRBJ2-5; D is possibly TRBD2 (6 bases). The closer fit of TRBJ2-7 to the DNA end suggests the J call may be wrong. The CDR3 extends over 13 amino acids. The V gene's germline CDR1 is SGHDT and CDR2 YYEEEE. The CDR3 sequence is CASSLPGRNEQYF. CDR3 bases: TGTGCCAGCAGCTTACCGGGGAGGAACGAGCAGTACTTC.

The chain carries TRBV28 and TRBJ1-2, with a weak D call TRBD1 (5 bases). Per the germline V gene, CDR1 is MDHEN and CDR2 is SYDVKM. The CDR3 is 13 residues long. The V end lost 8 bases, the J end lost 1 base, and 11 bases lay between the germline ends. The CDR3 region has the DNA TGTGCCAGCCGTTCTCAGGGTAACTATGGCTACACCTTC. Its protein is CASRSQGNYGYTF.

The chain employs TRBV5-1 and TRBJ2-7; the D gene is possibly TRBD1 (6 bases). The V end lost 4 bases, the J end lost 6 bases, and 17 bases lay between the germline ends. The CDR3 is 14 residues long. CDR1 is SGHRS and CDR2 is YFSETQ in the germline V gene. The CDR3 coding sequence is TGCGCCAGCAGCCCTCCCAGGGGATATCGCGAGCAGTACTTC. Its protein is CASSPPRGYREQYF.

This rearrangement joins TRBV10-2 to TRBJ1-1, with TRBD1 identical over 7 bases. The CDR3 is 15 residues long. J lost 0 bases, V lost 4 bases, and 5 bases had no gene match. From germline, CDR1 is WSHSY and CDR2 SAAADI. The CDR3 nucleotides read TGCGCCAGCAGTGGGGGAGACAGGGTGAACACTGAAGCTTTCTTT. Its protein is CASSGGDRVNTEAFF.

V usage is TRBV7-2 and J usage is TRBJ1-2; 9 nucleotides agree with TRBD1. The CDR3 contains 15 residues. The ends lost 5 bases at V and 0 bases at J; junction bases unmatched: 4. Germline V gene lookup returns CDR1 SGHTA and CDR2 FQGNSA. The CDR3, as DNA: TGTGCCAGCAGCCCGGGGACAGGGACTAACTATGGCTACACCTTC. Its protein product is CASSPGTGTNYGYTF.

The genes are TRBV9 and TRBJ1-6, with D possibly being TRBD1 (5 bases). Germline values: CDR1 SGDLS, CDR2 YYNGEE. CDR3 length: 17 amino acids. Trimming removed 3 bases from V and 6 bases from J, with 19 bases in between. This CDR3 reads CASSANRLEKTNSPLHF. In nucleotides, the CDR3 is TGTGCCAGCAGCGCGAACAGGCTTGAAAAGACTAATTCACCCCTCCACTTT.

The DNA of the CDR3 is TGTGCCAGCAGTGCTGAGGCCTTCAACACTGAAGCTTTCTTT. It codes for CASSAEAFNTEAFF. The chain links TRBV6-4 to TRBJ1-1; D gene uncertain. Germline-derived CDR1 and CDR2 are MRHNA and SNTAGT. V lost 4 bases and J 2 bases, leaving 11 bases between the germline ends. CDR3 size: 14 residues.

The chain uses TRBV19 and TRBJ2-1, with 11 bases matching TRBD1. V lost 4 bases and J lost 9; bases outside the gene matches: 5. This CDR3 is 14 amino acids long. Per germline, CDR1 LNHDA and CDR2 SQIVND (reference sequence). CDR3 nucleotides: TGTGCCAGTAGTAGGGACAGGGGGTACGGTGAGCAGTTCTTC. This codes for CASSRDRGYGEQFF.

The chain carries TRBV19 and TRBJ1-5; 7 bases are a match to TRBD1. Germline values: CDR1 LNHDA, CDR2 SQIVND (reference sequence). This CDR3 has 14 residues. V trimming: 6 bases; J trimming: 3 bases; junction bases outside the gene matches: 5. In nucleotides, the CDR3 is TGTGCCAGTAGCTCGGACAGGAACAATCAGCCCCAGCATTTT. Translated, it gives CASSSDRNNQPQHF. Together with reference TRBV19 and TRBJ1-5, the CDR3 gives the full variable domain: DGGITQSPKYLFRKEGQNVTLSCEQNLNHDAMYWYRQDPGQGLRLIYYSQIVNDFQKGDIAEGYSVSREKKESFPLTVTSAQKNPTAFYLCASSSDRNNQPQHFGDGTRLSIL.

This clone came up once. V is TRBV2 and J is TRBJ2-5, with D possibly matching TRBD1 (5 bases). The germline gives CDR1 SNHLY, CDR2 FYNNEI. The CDR3 is 14 amino acids. V lost 4 bases, J lost 5 bases, and 14 bases lay in between. The CDR3 protein is CASSAGRVGETQYF. In DNA, the CDR3 is TGTGCCAGCAGTGCAGGCAGGGTAGGCGAGACCCAGTACTTC.

This clone was seen once. The chain employs TRBV4-1 and TRBJ1-4; perhaps TRBD1 as D (5 bases). Germline V gene sequence: CDR1 MGHRA, CDR2 YSYEKL. The CDR3 totals 14 residues. V was shortened by 1 base and J by 5 bases, with 8 bases between the two germline ends. The CDR3 region has the DNA TGCGCCAGCAGCCAAGGGGGCGTAAATGAAAAACTGTTTTTT. This gives the protein CASSQGGVNEKLFF.

J is TRBJ1-5 and V is TRBV28, with D unresolved. The CDR3 is made up of 11 amino acids. Trimming removed 6 bases from V and 9 bases from J, with 9 bases in between. Germline values: CDR1 MDHEN, CDR2 SYDVKM. The DNA of the CDR3 is TGTGCCAGCAGCCCCAGAGGGCCCCAGCATTTT. Protein product: CASSPRGPQHF. Full variable domain (remainder filled in from reference TRBV28 and TRBJ1-5): DVKVTQSSRYLVKRTGEKVFLECVQDMDHENMFWYRQDPGLGLRLIYFSYDVKMKEKGDIPEGYSVSREKKERFSLILESASTNQTSMYLCASSPRGPQHFGDGTRLSIL.

This clone was found once. V usage is TRBV27 and J usage is TRBJ2-2; possibly TRBD1 for D (7 bases). Trimming removed 9 bases from V and 6 bases from J, with 20 bases in between. Germline assignment: CDR1 MNHEY and CDR2 SMNVEV (reference sequence). This CDR3 is 15 amino acids long. Written as DNA, the CDR3 is TGTGCCAGTAGCACACGGAGGGGGCGGGCCGGGGAGCTGTTTTTT. Translating gives CASSTRRGRAGELFF.